The entry below describes one TCR beta chain. What it recognizes is unknown. Spread over ten immunoSEQ deep assay plates, unsorted PBMC DNA underwent sequencing. This table comes from immunoSEQ multiplex PCR, and its TCRdb copy is limited to in-frame clones, with some not included. The table has about 530,000 clones, about 75% seen once; the top ten hold under 15%. This record comes from a study of shared clonotypes between healthy human individuals. Findings and caveats of the study: Limitation of the genetic and exposure-history diversity represented came from the few donors. Measured sharing among donors was expected to vary with sequencing depth.

V lost 7 bases and J lost 9; bases outside the gene matches: 6. This CDR3 has 14 residues. CDR1 SNHLY and CDR2 FYNNEI come from the germline V gene. The chain employs TRBV2 and TRBJ2-1; 13 nucleotides line up with TRBD2. This clonotype was sampled from a woman between 40 and 50 years old in good health. Some clones in this sample may be carry-over from other donors' samples. The sample taken for sequencing was PBMCs. CDR3 nucleotides: TGTGCCAGCACACTAGCGGGAGGGTTGAGTGAGCAGTTCTTC. As protein: CASTLAGGLSEQFF.